The present T cell receptor (beta chain) was sequenced within a study of T cell changes during pregnancy in multiple sclerosis. V was pared by 2 bases and J by 2 bases, with 2 bases of the junction left unmatched. The CDR3 sequence is 13 residues long. Germline-derived CDR1 and CDR2 are GTSNPN and SVGIG (reference sequence). This table comes from immunoSEQ multiplex PCR, and its TCRdb copy is limited to in-frame clones, with some not included. The sample consists of 50,000 or so clones, 85% to 95% of them appearing once. Here the sequenced sample was CD4+ T cells from peripheral blood mononuclear cells, taken in the third trimester of pregnancy. The chain combines TRBV30 with TRBJ2-7; 8 nucleotides match TRBD1. The TCR sequence derives from a female donor with multiple sclerosis, enrolled in a pregnancy study. CDR3 DNA: TGTGCCTGGAGTCCGGACAGGGCCTACGAGCAGTACTTC. Its protein is CAWSPDRAYEQYF.